This T cell receptor beta chain was identified during a study of T cell changes during pregnancy in multiple sclerosis. This clone appeared a few times. Germline CDR1 MGHRA, CDR2 YSYEKL. V was shortened by 4 bases and J by 5 bases, with 15 bases between the two germline ends. This CDR3 has 14 residues. Method: immunoSEQ multiplex PCR; TCRdb's copy keeps in-frame clones and lacks some. The table includes about 47,000 clones, roughly 92% detected once. The clonotype originates from a female donor with multiple sclerosis, enrolled in a pregnancy study. V and J are TRBV4-1 and TRBJ2-7, with D perhaps TRBD1 (6 bases). The sample in question was peripheral blood, obtained after pregnancy. CDR3 DNA sequence: TGCGCCAGCAGCCTCCTCTACAGGGTCCACGAGCAGTACTTC. It yields the protein CASSLLYRVHEQYF.